The TCR beta chain under discussion was sequenced for a study of T cell responses to AZD1222 COVID-19 vaccine. Study-level information: Pooling was applied to second doses at about 4 or about 12 weeks. Study-level results: At study baseline, merely five or six AZD1222 recipients were seropositive. Nearly half of spike-specific TCRs reportedly target variant regions that are unmutated in the B.1.351 and B.1.1.7 variants.

CDR3 length equals 13 residues. The germline V gene has CDR1 MGHRA and CDR2 YSYEKL. The V gene lost 1 base and the J gene lost 1 base, with 4 bases spanning the gap. Remarks on this clone: Its antigen is unknown. Within the sample, other DNA sequences also encode this same CDR3.

Produced via immunoSEQ multiplex PCR; TCRdb's table is partial and in-frame only. The data contain some 130,000 clones, 91% of them singletons. The TCR was taken from an adult in good health. The material sequenced was peripheral blood, taken on day 0 of AZD1222 vaccination. The chain employs TRBV4-1 and TRBJ1-1; D is unclear. The chain's CDR3 is CASSQGTNTEAFF. The CDR3 nucleotides are TGCGCCAGCAGCCAAGGTACGAACACTGAAGCTTTCTTT.